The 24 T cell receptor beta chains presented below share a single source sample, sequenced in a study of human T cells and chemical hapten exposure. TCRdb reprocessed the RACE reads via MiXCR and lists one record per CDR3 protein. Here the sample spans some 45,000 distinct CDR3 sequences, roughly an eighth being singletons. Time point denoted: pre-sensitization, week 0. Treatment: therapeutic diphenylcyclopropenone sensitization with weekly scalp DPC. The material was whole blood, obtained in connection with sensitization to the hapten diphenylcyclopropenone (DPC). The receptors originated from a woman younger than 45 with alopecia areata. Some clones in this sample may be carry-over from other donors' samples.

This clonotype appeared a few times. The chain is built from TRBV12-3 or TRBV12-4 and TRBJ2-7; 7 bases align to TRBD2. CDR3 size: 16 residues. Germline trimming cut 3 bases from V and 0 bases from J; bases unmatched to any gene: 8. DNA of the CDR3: TGTGCCAGCAGTTTCTGTCTAGCGGAACCCTCCTACGAGCAGTACTTC. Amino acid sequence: CASSFCLAEPSYEQYF.

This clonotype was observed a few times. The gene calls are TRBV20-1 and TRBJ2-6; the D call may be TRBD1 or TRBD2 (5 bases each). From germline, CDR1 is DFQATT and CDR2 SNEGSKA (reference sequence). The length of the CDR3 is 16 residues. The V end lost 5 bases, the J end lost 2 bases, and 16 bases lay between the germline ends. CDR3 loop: CSAAGDLRTGANVLTF. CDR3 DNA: TGCAGTGCTGCCGGGGACCTACGGACTGGGGCCAACGTCCTGACTTTC.

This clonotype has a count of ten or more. The CDR3 region has the DNA TGTGCCATCACCCCCGGGACAGCGGTAGGGCAGTTCTTC. It specifies CAITPGTAVGQFF. The J gene is TRBJ2-1, the V gene TRBV10-3; 7 bases match TRBD1. This CDR3 is built from 13 residues. The V gene's germline CDR1 is ENHRY and CDR2 SYGVKD. The V segment lost 7 bases and the J segment 12 bases; nucleotides outside the gene matches: 12.

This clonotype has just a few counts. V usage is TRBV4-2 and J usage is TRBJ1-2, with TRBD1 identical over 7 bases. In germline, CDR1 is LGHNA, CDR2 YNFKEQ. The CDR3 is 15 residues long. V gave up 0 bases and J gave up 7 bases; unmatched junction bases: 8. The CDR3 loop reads CASSQDGAGGGGYTF. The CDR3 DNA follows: TGTGCCAGCAGCCAAGATGGAGCAGGGGGTGGTGGCTACACCTTC.

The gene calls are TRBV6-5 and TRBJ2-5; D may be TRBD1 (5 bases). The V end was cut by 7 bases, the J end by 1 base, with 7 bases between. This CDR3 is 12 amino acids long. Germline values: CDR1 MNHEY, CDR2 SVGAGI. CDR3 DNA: TGTGCCAGCAAGCAGGGCCAAGAGACCCAGTACTTC. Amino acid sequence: CASKQGQETQYF.

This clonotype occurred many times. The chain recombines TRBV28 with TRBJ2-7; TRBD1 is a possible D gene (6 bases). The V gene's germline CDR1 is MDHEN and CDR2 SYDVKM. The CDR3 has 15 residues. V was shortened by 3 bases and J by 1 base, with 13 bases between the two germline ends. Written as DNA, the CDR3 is TGTGCCAGCAGTTTCGGCGCAGGGGAGTCCTACGAGCAGTACTTC. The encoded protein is CASSFGAGESYEQYF.

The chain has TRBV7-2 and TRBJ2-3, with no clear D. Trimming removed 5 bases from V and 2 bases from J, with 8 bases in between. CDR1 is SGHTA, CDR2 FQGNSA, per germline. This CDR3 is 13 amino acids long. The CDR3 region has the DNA TGTGCCAGCAGCCCGATATTCACAGATACGCAGTATTTT. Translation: CASSPIFTDTQYF.

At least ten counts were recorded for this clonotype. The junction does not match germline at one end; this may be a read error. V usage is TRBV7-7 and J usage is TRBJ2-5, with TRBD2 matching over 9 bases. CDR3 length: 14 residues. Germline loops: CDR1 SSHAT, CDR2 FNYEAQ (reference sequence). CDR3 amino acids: CASSSSGNQETQYF. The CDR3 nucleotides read TGTGCTAGCAGTTCTAGCGGGAACCAAGAGACCCAGTACTTC.

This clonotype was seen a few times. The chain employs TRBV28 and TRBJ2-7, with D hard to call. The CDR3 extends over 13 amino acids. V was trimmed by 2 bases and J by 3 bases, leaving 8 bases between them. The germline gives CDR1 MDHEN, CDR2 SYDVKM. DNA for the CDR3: TGTGCCAGCAGTTTAGGGGATCGCTACGAGCAGTACTTC. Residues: CASSLGDRYEQYF.

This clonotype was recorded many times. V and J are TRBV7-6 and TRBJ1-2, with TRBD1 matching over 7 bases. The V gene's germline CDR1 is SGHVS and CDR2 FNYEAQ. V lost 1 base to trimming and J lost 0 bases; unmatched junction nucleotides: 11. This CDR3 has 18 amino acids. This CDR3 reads CASSLETGTVFSNYGYTF. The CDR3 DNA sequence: TGTGCCAGCAGCTTAGAAACCGGGACAGTGTTCTCTAACTATGGCTACACCTTC.

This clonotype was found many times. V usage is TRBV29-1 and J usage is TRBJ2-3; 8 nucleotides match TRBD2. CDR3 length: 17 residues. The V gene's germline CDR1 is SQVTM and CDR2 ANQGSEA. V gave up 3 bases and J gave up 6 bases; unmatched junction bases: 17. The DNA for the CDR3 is TGCAGCGTTGAGTCCGCATGGTCCCGGGAGGGCCTTGATACGCAGTATTTT. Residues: CSVESAWSREGLDTQYF.

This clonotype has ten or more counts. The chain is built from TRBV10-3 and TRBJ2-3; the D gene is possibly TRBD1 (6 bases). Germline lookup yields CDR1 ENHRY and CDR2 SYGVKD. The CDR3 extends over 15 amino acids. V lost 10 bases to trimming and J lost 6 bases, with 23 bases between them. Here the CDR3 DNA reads TGTGCCACCTACCCTGAGGGCAGGGGAGCGGATACGCAGTATTTT. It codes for CATYPEGRGADTQYF.

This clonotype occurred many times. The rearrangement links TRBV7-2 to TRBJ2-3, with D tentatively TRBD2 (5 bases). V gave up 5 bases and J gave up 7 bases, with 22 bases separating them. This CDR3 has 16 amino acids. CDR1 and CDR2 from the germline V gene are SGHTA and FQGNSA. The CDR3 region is CASSKTPTGLPHTQYF. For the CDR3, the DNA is TGTGCCAGCAGCAAAACTCCTACCGGACTCCCACATACGCAGTATTTT. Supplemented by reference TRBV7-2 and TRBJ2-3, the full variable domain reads GAGVSQSPSNKVTEKGKDVELRCDPISGHTALYWYRQSLGQGLEFLIYFQGNSAPDKSGLPSDRFSAERTGGSVSTLTIQRTQQEDSAVYLCASSKTPTGLPHTQYFGPGTRLTVL.

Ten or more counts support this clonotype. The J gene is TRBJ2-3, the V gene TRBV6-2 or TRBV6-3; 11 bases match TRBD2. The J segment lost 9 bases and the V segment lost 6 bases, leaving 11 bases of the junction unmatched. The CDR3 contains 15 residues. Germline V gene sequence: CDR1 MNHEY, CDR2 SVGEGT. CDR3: CASSPPSGRTGTQYF. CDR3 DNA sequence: TGTGCCAGCAGCCCACCTAGCGGGAGGACCGGGACGCAGTATTTT.

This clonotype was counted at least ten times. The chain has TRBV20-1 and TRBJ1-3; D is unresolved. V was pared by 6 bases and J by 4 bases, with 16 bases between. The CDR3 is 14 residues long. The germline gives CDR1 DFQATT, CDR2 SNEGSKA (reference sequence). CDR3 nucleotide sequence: TGCAGTGCCCCCTCTTGGGAGTTCGGAAACACCATATATTTT. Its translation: CSAPSWEFGNTIYF.

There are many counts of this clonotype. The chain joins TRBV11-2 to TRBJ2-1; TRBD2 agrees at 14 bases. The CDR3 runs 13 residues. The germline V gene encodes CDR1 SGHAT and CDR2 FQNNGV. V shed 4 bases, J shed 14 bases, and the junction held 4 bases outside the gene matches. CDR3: CASSSGLAGVEFF. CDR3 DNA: TGTGCCAGCAGCTCGGGACTAGCGGGAGTGGAGTTCTTC.

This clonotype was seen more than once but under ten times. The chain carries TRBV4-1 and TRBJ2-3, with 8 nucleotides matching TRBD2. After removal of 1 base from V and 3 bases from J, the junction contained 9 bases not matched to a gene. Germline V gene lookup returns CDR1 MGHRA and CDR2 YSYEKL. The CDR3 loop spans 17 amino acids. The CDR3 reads CASSQVIVGTRTDTQYF. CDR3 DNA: TGCGCCAGCAGCCAAGTAATCGTCGGGACTAGAACAGATACGCAGTATTTT.

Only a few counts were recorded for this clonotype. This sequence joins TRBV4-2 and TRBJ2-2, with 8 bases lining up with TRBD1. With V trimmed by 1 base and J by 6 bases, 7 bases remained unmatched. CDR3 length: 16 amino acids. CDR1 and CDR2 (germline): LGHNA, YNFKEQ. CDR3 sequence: CASSQAGTGRSGELFF. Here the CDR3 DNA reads TGTGCCAGCAGCCAAGCCGGGACAGGCCGATCCGGGGAGCTGTTTTTT.

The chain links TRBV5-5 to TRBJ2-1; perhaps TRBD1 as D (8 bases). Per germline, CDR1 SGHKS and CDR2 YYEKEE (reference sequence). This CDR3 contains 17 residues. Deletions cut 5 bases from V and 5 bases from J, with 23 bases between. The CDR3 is CASSPTRNRGGHNEQFF. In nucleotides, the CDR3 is TGTGCCAGCAGTCCGACCCGAAACAGGGGGGGACACAATGAGCAGTTCTTC.

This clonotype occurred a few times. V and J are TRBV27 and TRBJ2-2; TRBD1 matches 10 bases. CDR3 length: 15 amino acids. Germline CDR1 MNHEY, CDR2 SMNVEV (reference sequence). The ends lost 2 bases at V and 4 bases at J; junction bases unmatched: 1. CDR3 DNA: TGTGCCAGCAGTTTACGGACAGGGGGCACCGGGGAGCTGTTTTTT. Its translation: CASSLRTGGTGELFF.

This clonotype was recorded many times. In DNA form, the CDR3 reads TGTGCCAGCAGCACTACTCTGCGCAGTGGAGCAGATACGCAGTATTTT. This gives the protein CASSTTLRSGADTQYF. The gene calls are TRBV11-2 and TRBJ2-3; no firm D call. The CDR3 runs 16 residues. Germline V gene lookup returns CDR1 SGHAT and CDR2 FQNNGV. The ends were cut back, 5 bases at V and 4 bases at J, with 19 bases in the middle.

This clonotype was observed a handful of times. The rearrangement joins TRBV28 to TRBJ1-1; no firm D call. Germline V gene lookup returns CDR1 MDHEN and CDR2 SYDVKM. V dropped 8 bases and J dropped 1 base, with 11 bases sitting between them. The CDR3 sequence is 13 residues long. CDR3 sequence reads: CASSGLSNTEAFF. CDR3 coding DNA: TGTGCCAGCTCCGGCCTTTCGAACACTGAAGCTTTCTTT. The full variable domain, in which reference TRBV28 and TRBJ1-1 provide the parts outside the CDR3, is DVKVTQSSRYLVKRTGEKVFLECVQDMDHENMFWYRQDPGLGLRLIYFSYDVKMKEKGDIPEGYSVSREKKERFSLILESASTNQTSMYLCASSGLSNTEAFFGQGTRLTVV.

CDR3 loop: CASSYRLSRLDPEAFF. Written as DNA, the CDR3 is TGTGCCAGCAGTTACCGGTTGAGTAGGTTAGACCCTGAAGCTTTCTTT. V usage is TRBV6-7 and J usage is TRBJ1-1; D unclear. TRBV6-7 is classed as an ORF, of uncertain function. This CDR3 spans 16 amino acids. With 2 bases removed from V and 6 bases from J, the gap between germline ends came to 19 bases.

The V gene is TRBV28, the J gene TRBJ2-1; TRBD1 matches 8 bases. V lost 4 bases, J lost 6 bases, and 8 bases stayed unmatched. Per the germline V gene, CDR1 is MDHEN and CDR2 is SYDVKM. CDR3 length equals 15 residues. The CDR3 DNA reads TGTGCCAGCAGTTCGGGACAGGCCCAACTCAATGAGCAGTTCTTC. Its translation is CASSSGQAQLNEQFF. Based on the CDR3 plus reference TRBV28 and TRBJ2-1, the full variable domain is DVKVTQSSRYLVKRTGEKVFLECVQDMDHENMFWYRQDPGLGLRLIYFSYDVKMKEKGDIPEGYSVSREKKERFSLILESASTNQTSMYLCASSSGQAQLNEQFFGPGTRLTVL.